One TCR beta chain is described in this entry. Using a J-beta primer mix together with a sample-barcoded 5' primer, a second PCR was run for about 7 to 12 cycles. Sequencing of every sample gave 3 million or more CDR3-containing paired-end reads. TCRdb re-derived calls from the 5' RACE reads in MiXCR, one entry per CDR3 protein. The top ten clones hold about 21% of a sample with 1.5 million to 2 million distinct CDR3 sequences, approximately 40% of them seen once. The data originate from a study of blood T cells in healthy people across ages. Individuals who donated were healthy Caucasians from Russia aged roughly 6 to 90. The CDR3 runs to 16 residues. From germline, CDR1 is SGHRS and CDR2 YFSETQ. V shed 0 bases, J shed 4 bases, and the junction held 9 bases outside the gene matches.

The rearrangement links TRBV5-1 to TRBJ2-7; 8 bases align to TRBD1. The TCR sequence derives from a human donor in good health. The source material was blood. CDR3 sequence (DNA): TGCGCCAGCAGCTTGGCTAGGACAGGGATCGGGTACGAGCAGTACTTC. Translating gives CASSLARTGIGYEQYF.